The present entry profiles one TCR beta chain with its context. Within the sample, other DNA sequences also encode this same CDR3. Original processing methods: How many nucleated cells were present was estimated from reference gene primer amplification. Here immunoSEQ multiplex PCR was the method, and the copy in TCRdb shows in-frame clones only, minus some. Clone size and the V and J calls come from that table; the DNA yielded D and trimming. The sample yields about 120,000 clones, about 78% seen once. These data originate in a study of blood T cell repertoires in COVID-19. Study information: Specimens from acute and convalescent COVID-19 originated in the United States, Italy and Spain. From T cells, B-cell-depleted T cells, or PBMCs came the material, which was cDNA or gDNA.

V trimming: 0 bases; J trimming: 3 bases; junction bases outside the gene matches: 5. CDR1 and CDR2 (germline): SGDLS, YYNGEE. The CDR3 has 16 residues. The sequencing input was peripheral blood. J is TRBJ2-3 and V is TRBV9, with TRBD1 matching over 9 bases. The receptor was isolated from a man aged 65-85 years with acute or convalescent COVID-19. CDR3 sequence (DNA): TGTGCCAGCAGCGTAGCGGGACAGGGTGGGACAGATACGCAGTATTTT. Translation gives CASSVAGQGGTDTQYF.